Presented here are 11 T cell receptor beta chains from one specimen sequenced in a study of radiation and T cells in renal cell carcinoma. As for time point: baseline pretreatment blood. Treatment given: 15 Gy SBRT to primary tumor, nephrectomy 4 weeks later. Measured with immunoSEQ multiplex PCR; TCRdb has only the in-frame clones, and not every one. The data contain 40,000 to 60,000 clones, around 83% of them singletons. The sample consisted of blood, taken from a patient whose treatment included radiotherapy and nephrectomy. These receptors were taken from a woman in her 70s with renal cell carcinoma.

In DNA form, the CDR3 reads TGTGCCAGCAGTGAATTGGGGACAGGGACTTCCGAGCAGTACTTC. Protein: CASSELGTGTSEQYF. This chain joins TRBV6-1 and TRBJ2-7; TRBD1 agrees at 9 bases. The CDR3 has 15 residues. Germline CDR1 MNHNS, CDR2 SASEGT. J lost 6 bases, V lost 2 bases, and 8 bases had no gene match.

This clone came up once. The gene calls are TRBV9 and TRBJ1-6; tentative D call: TRBD1 (5 bases). CDR3 size: 14 residues. Germline V gene lookup returns CDR1 SGDLS and CDR2 YYNGEE. The V end lost 0 bases, the J end lost 7 bases, and 8 bases lay between the germline ends. The CDR3 region is CASSVEGVNSPLHF. The CDR3, as DNA: TGTGCCAGCAGCGTAGAAGGGGTCAATTCACCCCTCCACTTT.

This rearrangement joins TRBV29-1 to TRBJ2-1; weak D call: TRBD1 (5 bases). Between the trimmed V and J ends, which lost 3 bases and 6 bases, there was a span of 18 bases. The CDR3 is 15 amino acids. Germline CDR1 SQVTM, CDR2 ANQGSEA. As DNA, the CDR3 is TGCAGCGTTGACGCCGGAGAAGGGGTTGGCAATGAGCAGTTCTTC. It translates to CSVDAGEGVGNEQFF.

This clone has only one observation. The CDR3 here is CASSQERLAEYNEQFF. The CDR3 DNA sequence: TGTGCCAGCAGCCAAGAACGGCTAGCGGAGTACAATGAGCAGTTCTTC. The chain recombines TRBV4-2 with TRBJ2-1; 7 positions agree with TRBD2. This CDR3 is 16 amino acids long. V was clipped by 0 bases and J by 4 bases; unmatched bases: 6. Germline lookup yields CDR1 LGHNA and CDR2 YNFKEQ.

The chain recombines TRBV27 with TRBJ1-2; D may be TRBD1 (6 bases). CDR3 size: 15 residues. Trimming pared 7 bases from V and 4 bases from J, leaving 19 bases between. In germline, CDR1 is MNHEY, CDR2 SMNVEV (reference sequence). CDR3 residues: CASTKAAGAVYGYTF. In nucleotides, the CDR3 is TGTGCCAGCACCAAGGCAGCAGGGGCCGTCTATGGCTACACCTTC.

This clone was picked up one time. The chain is built from TRBV18 and TRBJ1-5; D is possibly TRBD1 (5 bases). The CDR3 runs to 14 residues. Trimming removed 5 bases at V and 4 bases at J, with 12 bases between. From germline, CDR1 is KGHSH and CDR2 LQKENI. The CDR3 nucleotides read TGTGCCAGCTCAGTAGGCAGGGAAAATCAGCCCCAGCATTTT. This gives the protein CASSVGRENQPQHF.

V gene TRBV5-6 combines with J gene TRBJ2-7; D is perhaps TRBD1 or TRBD2 (5 bases each). The CDR3 spans 14 residues. Germline V lookup: CDR1 SGHDT, CDR2 YYEEEE. Between the trimmed V and J ends, which lost 1 base and 5 bases, there was a span of 13 bases. The CDR3, as DNA: TGTGCCAGCAGCTTGATTCGCAGGGACCACGAGCAGTACTTC. Amino acid sequence: CASSLIRRDHEQYF.

The chain is built from TRBV7-2 and TRBJ1-1; no clear D. This CDR3 contains 14 residues. CDR1 and CDR2 (germline): SGHTA, FQGNSA. The ends were cut back, 5 bases at V and 1 base at J, with 11 bases in the middle. The chain's CDR3 is CASSPSTANTEAFF. CDR3 nucleotide sequence: TGTGCCAGCAGCCCTAGTACAGCGAACACTGAAGCTTTCTTT. The complete variable domain, with remaining parts taken from reference TRBV7-2 and TRBJ1-1, reads GAGVSQSPSNKVTEKGKDVELRCDPISGHTALYWYRQSLGQGLEFLIYFQGNSAPDKSGLPSDRFSAERTGGSVSTLTIQRTQQEDSAVYLCASSPSTANTEAFFGQGTRLTVV.

This rearrangement joins TRBV25-1 to TRBJ2-5; 9 bases map to TRBD1. J was trimmed by 4 bases and V by 6 bases; bases with no gene match: 3. Germline CDR1 and CDR2: MGHDK and SYGVNS. The CDR3 is 13 residues long. The CDR3 region is CASRTGGRETQYF. Here the CDR3 DNA reads TGTGCCAGCAGAACAGGGGGCCGAGAGACCCAGTACTTC.

The chain links TRBV2 to TRBJ1-2; 7 bases map to TRBD1. Per the germline V gene, CDR1 is SNHLY and CDR2 is FYNNEI. Trimming took 6 bases from V and 4 from J; bases not matched to a gene: 8. The CDR3 runs 14 residues. The CDR3 loop is CASRVKGASYGYTF. In nucleotides, the CDR3 is TGTGCCAGCAGAGTCAAGGGGGCCAGCTATGGCTACACCTTC.

The rearrangement links TRBV7-6 to TRBJ2-3, with TRBD2 matching 9 bases. The CDR3 has 15 residues. The V segment lost 1 base and the J segment 8 bases; nucleotides outside the gene matches: 7. Germline assignment: CDR1 SGHVS and CDR2 FNYEAQ. The CDR3 sequence: CASSLVGSGSSTQYF. The DNA for the CDR3 is TGTGCCAGCAGCTTAGTAGGTAGCGGGAGCTCTACGCAGTATTTT.